This TCR beta chain was retrieved from a study of identical twins. About this clonotype itself: Its antigen remains unknown.

Each CDR3 protein gets one entry after TCRdb re-called the 5' RACE reads with MiXCR. Here the sample spans hundreds of thousands of distinct CDR3 sequences, roughly a quarter being singletons. From germline, CDR1 is SGHRS and CDR2 YFSETQ. This CDR3 spans 14 amino acids. The trim removed 4 bases at V and 6 bases at J, leaving 6 bases unmatched. Overall study findings and caveats: The study drew conclusions from cross-sectional statistical analysis, not from following the same donors. Memory repertoires showed no such pattern, whereas abundant cord blood beta clonotypes carried fewer insertions.

The sample was also reused in another study, on T cells expressing NK-cell markers. This second study notes: In several experiments, sorting was confined to alpha-beta TCR T cells through use of an anti-gamma-delta TCR antibody. The same clonotypes also predominated in the CD3+CD56-NKG2C+ fraction of a handful of donors.

The sample consisted of CD4+ T cells sorted from blood. The chain carries TRBV5-1 and TRBJ2-2, with TRBD1 identical over 7 bases. The origin of this receptor is a woman between 18 and 29 years old in good health. The CDR3 region has the DNA TGCGCCAGCAGCACAGGGGTTGGCCCCGGGGAGCTGTTTTTT. This encodes CASSTGVGPGELFF.